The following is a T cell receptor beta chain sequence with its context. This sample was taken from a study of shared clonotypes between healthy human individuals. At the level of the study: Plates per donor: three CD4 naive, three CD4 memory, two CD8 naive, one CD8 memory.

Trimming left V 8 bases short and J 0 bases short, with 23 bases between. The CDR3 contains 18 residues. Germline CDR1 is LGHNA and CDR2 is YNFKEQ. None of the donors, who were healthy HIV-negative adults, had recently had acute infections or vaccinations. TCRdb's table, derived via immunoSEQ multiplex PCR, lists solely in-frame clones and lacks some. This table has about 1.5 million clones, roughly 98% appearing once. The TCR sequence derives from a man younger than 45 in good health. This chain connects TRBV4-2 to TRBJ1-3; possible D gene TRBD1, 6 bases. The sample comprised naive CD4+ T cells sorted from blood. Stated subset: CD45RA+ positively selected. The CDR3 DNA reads TGTGCCAGCGCAGCCAACGTGTTGCGGGACAACTCTGGAAACACCATATATTTT. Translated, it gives CASAANVLRDNSGNTIYF.